The present T cell receptor beta chain was sequenced within a study of Tregs in tolerant kidney transplant recipients. Broader study findings: Tregs expanded with activated donor B cells seemed most donor-specific.

Some clones are missing from TCRdb's copy, which holds only in-frame ones; the method was immunoSEQ multiplex PCR. The repertoire holds around 43,000 clones, with more than 80% as singletons. Thawed PBMCs were FACS-sorted into unstimulated CD4+CD25+CD127- regulatory T cells, CD4+CD25- non-regulatory cells, CD4 and CD8 cells. For this clone: The antigen remains unidentified.

The CDR3 sequence is 12 residues long. Germline CDR1 reads LNHDA; CDR2 reads SQIVND (reference sequence). The germline V and J ends were trimmed by 6 bases and 5 bases, with 10 bases remaining between them. This receptor was identified in a human donor in good health. Input material: Tregs from blood. V is TRBV19 and J is TRBJ2-5; D assignment may be TRBD1 or TRBD2 (5 bases each). In nucleotides, the CDR3 is TGTGCCAGTAGAAGGGGCGGGGAGACCCAGTACTTC. It encodes CASRRGGETQYF.